This T cell receptor beta chain was profiled in a study of beta chain features in type 1 diabetes. The CDR3 totals 15 residues. The V gene's germline CDR1 is LNHDA and CDR2 SQIVND (reference sequence). V lost 3 bases to trimming and J lost 2 bases; unmatched junction nucleotides: 2. TCRB transcripts that were expressed got sequenced, as all of the isolated RNA had been reverse transcribed. Method: immunoSEQ multiplex PCR; TCRdb's copy keeps in-frame clones and lacks some. There are more than 120,000 clones in the sample; under 11% occur only once, and roughly 1.3% lies in the top ten. This clone appeared a few times.

V and J are TRBV19 and TRBJ2-7; TRBD2 matches at 12 bases. This receptor was obtained from a man aged 18 to 30 in good health. Sequenced sample: naive CD4+ T cells from blood. The CDR3 coding sequence is TGTGCCAGTAGTATGACTAGCGGGGGAGCCTACGAGCAGTACTTC. Its protein is CASSMTSGGAYEQYF.